This TCR beta chain was profiled in a study of blood T cell repertoires in COVID-19. The CDR3 is 13 amino acids. Trimming left V 6 bases short and J 2 bases short, with 10 bases between. Looked up from germline, CDR1 is LNHDA and CDR2 is SQIVND (reference sequence). TCRdb's copy holds only in-frame clones and misses some; the assay was immunoSEQ multiplex PCR. The data contain about 130,000 clones, roughly 83% of them singletons. The V gene is TRBV19, the J gene TRBJ1-2; D not resolved. Sequences were obtained from peripheral blood. This receptor was identified in a woman aged 25 to 45 who had recovered from COVID-19. CDR3 in DNA: TGTGCCAGTAGCCCCGGGGTGAACTATGGCTACACCTTC. Residues: CASSPGVNYGYTF.